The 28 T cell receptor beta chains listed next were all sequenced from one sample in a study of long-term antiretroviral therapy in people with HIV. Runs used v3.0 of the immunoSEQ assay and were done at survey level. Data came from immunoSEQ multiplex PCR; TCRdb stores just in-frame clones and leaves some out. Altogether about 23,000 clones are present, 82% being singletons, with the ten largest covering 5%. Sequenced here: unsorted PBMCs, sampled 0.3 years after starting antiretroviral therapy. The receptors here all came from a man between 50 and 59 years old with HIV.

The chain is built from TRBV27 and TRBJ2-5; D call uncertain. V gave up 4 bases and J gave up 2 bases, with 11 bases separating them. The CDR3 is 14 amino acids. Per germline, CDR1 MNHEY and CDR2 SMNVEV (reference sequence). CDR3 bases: TGTGCCAGCAGTTCCCCCCTTAAACAAGAGACCCAGTACTTC. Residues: CASSSPLKQETQYF.

This CDR3 is CATRDRVTDTQYF. The DNA for the CDR3 is TGTGCCACCAGAGACAGAGTCACAGATACGCAGTATTTT. The chain is built from TRBV2 and TRBJ2-3; D might be TRBD1 (5 bases). V was shortened by 10 bases and J by 2 bases, with 13 bases between the two germline ends. This CDR3 region has 13 residues. Germline CDR1 reads SNHLY; CDR2 reads FYNNEI.

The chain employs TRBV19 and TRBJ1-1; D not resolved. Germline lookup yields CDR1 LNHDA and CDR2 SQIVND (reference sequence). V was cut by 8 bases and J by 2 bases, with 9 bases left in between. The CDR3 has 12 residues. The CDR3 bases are TGTGCCAGTGGCAAGACTAACACTGAAGCTTTCTTT. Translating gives CASGKTNTEAFF. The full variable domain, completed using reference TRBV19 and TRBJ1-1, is DGGITQSPKYLFRKEGQNVTLSCEQNLNHDAMYWYRQDPGQGLRLIYYSQIVNDFQKGDIAEGYSVSREKKESFPLTVTSAQKNPTAFYLCASGKTNTEAFFGQGTRLTVV.

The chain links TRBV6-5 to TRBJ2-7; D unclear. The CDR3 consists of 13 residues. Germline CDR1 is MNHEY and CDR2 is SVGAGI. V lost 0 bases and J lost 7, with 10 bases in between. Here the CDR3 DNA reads TGTGCCAGCAGTTACTCCGAACGGCTGGAGCAGTACTTC. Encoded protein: CASSYSERLEQYF.

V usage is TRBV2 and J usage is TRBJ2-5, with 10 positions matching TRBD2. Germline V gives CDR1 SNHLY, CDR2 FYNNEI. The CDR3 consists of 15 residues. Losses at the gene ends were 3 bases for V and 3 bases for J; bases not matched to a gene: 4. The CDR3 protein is CASSEPSGGKETQYF. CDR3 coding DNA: TGTGCCAGCAGTGAGCCTAGCGGGGGTAAAGAGACCCAGTACTTC.

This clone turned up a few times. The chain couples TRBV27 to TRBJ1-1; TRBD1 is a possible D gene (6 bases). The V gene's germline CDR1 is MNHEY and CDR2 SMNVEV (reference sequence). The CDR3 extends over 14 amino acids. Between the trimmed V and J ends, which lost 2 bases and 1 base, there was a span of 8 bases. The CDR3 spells CASSLAGENTEAFF. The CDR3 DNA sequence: TGTGCCAGCAGTTTAGCAGGGGAGAACACTGAAGCTTTCTTT.

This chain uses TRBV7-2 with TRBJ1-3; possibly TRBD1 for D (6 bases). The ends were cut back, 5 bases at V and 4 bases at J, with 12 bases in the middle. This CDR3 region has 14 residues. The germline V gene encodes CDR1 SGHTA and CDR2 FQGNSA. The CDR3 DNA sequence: TGTGCCAGCAGCCCCGGGGGGGGCGGAAACACCATATATTTT. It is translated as CASSPGGGGNTIYF.

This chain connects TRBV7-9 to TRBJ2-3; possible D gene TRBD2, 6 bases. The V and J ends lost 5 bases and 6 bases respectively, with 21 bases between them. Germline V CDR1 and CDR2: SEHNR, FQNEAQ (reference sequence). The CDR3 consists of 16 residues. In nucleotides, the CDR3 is TGTGCCAGCAGCCCAGGATTAGCGGACCACCTGGATACGCAGTATTTT. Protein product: CASSPGLADHLDTQYF.

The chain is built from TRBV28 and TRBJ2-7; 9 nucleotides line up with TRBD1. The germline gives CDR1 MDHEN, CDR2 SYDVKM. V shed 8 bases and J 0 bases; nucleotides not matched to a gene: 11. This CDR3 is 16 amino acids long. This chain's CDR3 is CASGGAGTGISYEQYF. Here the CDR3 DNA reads TGTGCCAGCGGGGGGGCCGGGACAGGGATCTCCTACGAGCAGTACTTC.

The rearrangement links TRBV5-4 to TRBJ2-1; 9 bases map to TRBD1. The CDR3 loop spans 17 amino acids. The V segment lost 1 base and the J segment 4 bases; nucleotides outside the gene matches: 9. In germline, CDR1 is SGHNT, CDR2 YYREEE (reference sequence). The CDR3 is CASSLYGTGLYYNEQFF. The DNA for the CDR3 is TGTGCCAGCAGCTTGTACGGGACAGGGCTCTATTACAATGAGCAGTTCTTC.

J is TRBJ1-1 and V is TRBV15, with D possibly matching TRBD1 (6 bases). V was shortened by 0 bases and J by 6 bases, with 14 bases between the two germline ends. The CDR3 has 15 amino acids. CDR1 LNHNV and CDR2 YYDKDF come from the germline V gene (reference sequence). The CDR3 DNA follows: TGTGCCACCAGCAGAGATGAAGTAGGGGGGGCTGAAGCTTTCTTT. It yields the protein CATSRDEVGGAEAFF. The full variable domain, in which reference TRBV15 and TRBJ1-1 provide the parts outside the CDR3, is DAMVIQNPRYQVTQFGKPVTLSCSQTLNHNVMYWYQQKSSQAPKLLFHYYDKDFNNEADTPDNFQSRRPNTSFCFLDIRSPGLGDTAMYLCATSRDEVGGAEAFFGQGTRLTVV.

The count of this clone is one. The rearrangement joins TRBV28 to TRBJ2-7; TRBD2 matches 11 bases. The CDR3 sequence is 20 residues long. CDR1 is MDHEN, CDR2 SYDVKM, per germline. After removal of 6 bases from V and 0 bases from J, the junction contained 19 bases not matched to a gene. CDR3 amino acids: CASSSPPGLADGLSSYEQYF. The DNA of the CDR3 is TGTGCCAGCAGCTCCCCCCCGGGACTAGCGGACGGCCTAAGCTCCTACGAGCAGTACTTC.

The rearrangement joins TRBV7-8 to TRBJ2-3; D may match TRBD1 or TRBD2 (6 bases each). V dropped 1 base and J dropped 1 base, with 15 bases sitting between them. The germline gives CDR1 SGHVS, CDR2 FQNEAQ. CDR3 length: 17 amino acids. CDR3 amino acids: CASSLEQGGSGTDTQYF. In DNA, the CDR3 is TGTGCCAGCAGCTTAGAACAGGGAGGTTCGGGCACAGATACGCAGTATTTT. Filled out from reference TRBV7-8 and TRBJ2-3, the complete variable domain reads GAGVSQSPRYKVAKRGQDVALRCDPISGHVSLFWYQQALGQGPEFLTYFQNEAQLDKSGLPSDRFFAERPEGSVSTLKIQRTQQEDSAVYLCASSLEQGGSGTDTQYFGPGTRLTVL.

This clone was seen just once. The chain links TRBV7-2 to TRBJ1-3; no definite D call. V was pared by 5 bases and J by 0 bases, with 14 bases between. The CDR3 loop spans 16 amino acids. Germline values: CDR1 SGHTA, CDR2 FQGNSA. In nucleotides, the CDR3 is TGTGCCAGCAGCCTTATGGCCCCTCGCTCTGGAAACACCATATATTTT. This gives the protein CASSLMAPRSGNTIYF.

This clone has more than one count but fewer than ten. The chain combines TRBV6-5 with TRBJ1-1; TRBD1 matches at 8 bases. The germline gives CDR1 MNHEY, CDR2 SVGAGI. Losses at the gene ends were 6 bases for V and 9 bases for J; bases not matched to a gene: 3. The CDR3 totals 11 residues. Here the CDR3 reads CASSGDRQAFF. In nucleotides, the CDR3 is TGTGCCAGCAGCGGGGACAGGCAAGCTTTCTTT.

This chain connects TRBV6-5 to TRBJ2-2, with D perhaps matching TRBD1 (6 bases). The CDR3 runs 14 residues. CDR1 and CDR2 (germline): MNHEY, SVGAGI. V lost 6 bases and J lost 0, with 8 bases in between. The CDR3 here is CASSRQANTGELFF. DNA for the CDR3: TGTGCCAGCAGCCGACAGGCGAACACCGGGGAGCTGTTTTTT.

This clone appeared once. The CDR3: CASSLNPYEQYF. The CDR3 nucleotides are TGTGCCAGCAGCTTGAACCCCTACGAGCAGTACTTC. The chain joins TRBV5-4 to TRBJ2-7; unclear D gene. The ends were cut back, 1 base at V and 2 bases at J, with 4 bases in the middle. Germline V gene data show CDR1 as SGHNT and CDR2 as YYREEE (reference sequence). The CDR3 totals 12 residues.

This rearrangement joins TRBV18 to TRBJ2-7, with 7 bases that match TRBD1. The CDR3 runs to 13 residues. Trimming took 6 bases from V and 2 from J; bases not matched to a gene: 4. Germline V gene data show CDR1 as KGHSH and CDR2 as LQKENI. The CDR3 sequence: CASSLGTAYEQYF. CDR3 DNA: TGTGCCAGCTCGCTCGGGACAGCCTACGAGCAGTACTTC.

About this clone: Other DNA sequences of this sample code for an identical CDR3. This CDR3 reads CASSYSTVGNTIYF. CDR3 in DNA: TGTGCCAGCAGTTACTCGACGGTGGGAAACACCATATATTTT. V gene TRBV6-5 combines with J gene TRBJ1-3, with D hard to call. In germline, CDR1 is MNHEY, CDR2 SVGAGI. The V end lost 0 bases, the J end lost 4 bases, and 7 bases lay between the germline ends. The CDR3 runs to 14 residues.

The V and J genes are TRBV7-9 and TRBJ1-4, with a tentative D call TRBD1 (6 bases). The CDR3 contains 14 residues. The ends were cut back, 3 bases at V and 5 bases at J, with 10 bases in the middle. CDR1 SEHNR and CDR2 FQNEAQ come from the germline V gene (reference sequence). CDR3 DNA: TGTGCCAGCAGCTTGGACAGCGTGAATGAAAAACTGTTTTTT. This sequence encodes CASSLDSVNEKLFF.

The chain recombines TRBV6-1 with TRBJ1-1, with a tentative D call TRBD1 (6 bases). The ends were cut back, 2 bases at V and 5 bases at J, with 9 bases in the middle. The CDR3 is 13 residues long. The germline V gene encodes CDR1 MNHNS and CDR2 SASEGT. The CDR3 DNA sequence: TGTGCCAGCAGTGAAACAGGGTTGACTGAAGCTTTCTTT. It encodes CASSETGLTEAFF.

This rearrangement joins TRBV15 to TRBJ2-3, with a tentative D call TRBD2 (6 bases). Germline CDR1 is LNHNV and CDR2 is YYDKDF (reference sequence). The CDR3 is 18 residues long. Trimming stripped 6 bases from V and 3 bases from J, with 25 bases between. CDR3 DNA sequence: TGTGCCACCAGATACGGGACTGCCCCGGAGGAGTCTACAGATACGCAGTATTTT. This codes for CATRYGTAPEESTDTQYF.

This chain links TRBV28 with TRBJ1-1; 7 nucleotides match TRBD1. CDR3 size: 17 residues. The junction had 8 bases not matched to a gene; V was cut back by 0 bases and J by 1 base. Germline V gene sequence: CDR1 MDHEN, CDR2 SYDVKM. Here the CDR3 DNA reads TGTGCCAGCAGTTTATGGAGGGGGACAGTTTGGAACACTGAAGCTTTCTTT. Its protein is CASSLWRGTVWNTEAFF.

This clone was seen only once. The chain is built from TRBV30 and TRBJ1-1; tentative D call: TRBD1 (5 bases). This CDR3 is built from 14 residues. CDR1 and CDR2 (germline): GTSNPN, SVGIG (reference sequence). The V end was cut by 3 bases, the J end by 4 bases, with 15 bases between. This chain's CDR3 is CAWRRFGGFTEAFF. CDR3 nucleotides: TGTGCCTGGAGACGCTTTGGGGGATTCACTGAAGCTTTCTTT.

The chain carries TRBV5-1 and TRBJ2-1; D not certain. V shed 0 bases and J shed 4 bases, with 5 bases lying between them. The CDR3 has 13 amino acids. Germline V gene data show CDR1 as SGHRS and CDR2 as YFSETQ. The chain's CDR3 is CASSLARYNEQFF. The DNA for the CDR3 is TGCGCCAGCAGCTTGGCTAGGTACAATGAGCAGTTCTTC.

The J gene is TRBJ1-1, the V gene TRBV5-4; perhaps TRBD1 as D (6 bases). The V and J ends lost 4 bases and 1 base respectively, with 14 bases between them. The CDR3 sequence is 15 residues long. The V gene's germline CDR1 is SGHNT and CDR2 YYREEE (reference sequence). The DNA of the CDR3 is TGTGCCAGCAGCCGGGGGGGGCAGGCGAACACTGAAGCTTTCTTT. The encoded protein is CASSRGGQANTEAFF.

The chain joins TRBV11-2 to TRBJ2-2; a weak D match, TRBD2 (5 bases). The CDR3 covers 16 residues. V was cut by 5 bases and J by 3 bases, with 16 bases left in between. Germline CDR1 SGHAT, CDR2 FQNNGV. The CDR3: CASSTGSRRDTGELFF. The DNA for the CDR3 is TGTGCCAGCAGCACCGGCTCCCGGCGGGACACCGGGGAGCTGTTTTTT.

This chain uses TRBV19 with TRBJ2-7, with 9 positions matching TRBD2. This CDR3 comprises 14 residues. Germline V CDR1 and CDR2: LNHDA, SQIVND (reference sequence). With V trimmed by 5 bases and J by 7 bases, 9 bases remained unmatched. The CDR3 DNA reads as TGTGCCAGTAGTTCATTAGCGGGAGATGTTGAGCAGTACTTC. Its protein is CASSSLAGDVEQYF.